This entry describes one T cell receptor (beta chain). Looked up from germline, CDR1 is LGHDT and CDR2 is YNNKEL (reference sequence). Trimming removed 0 bases at V and 0 bases at J, with 13 bases between. This CDR3 contains 17 residues. The sample originates from a study of blood T cell repertoires in COVID-19. Study summary: The United States, Italy and Spain were the sources of the acute and convalescent COVID-19 samples. T cells, B-cell-depleted T cells, or PBMCs provided the cDNA or gDNA that served as material.

The data were produced by immunoSEQ multiplex PCR, yet TCRdb's version contains in-frame clones alone and is incomplete. The sample consists of roughly 250,000 clones, about nine tenths of them appearing once. The chain carries TRBV3-1 (or the pseudogene TRBV3-2) and TRBJ2-3; D not resolved. The sequence was obtained from a man aged 60 to 75 who had recovered from COVID-19. The material sequenced was peripheral blood. The CDR3 DNA follows: TGTGCCAGCAGCCAAGATCTCTGGGCCTCTAGCACAGATACGCAGTATTTT. Translated: CASSQDLWASSTDTQYF.